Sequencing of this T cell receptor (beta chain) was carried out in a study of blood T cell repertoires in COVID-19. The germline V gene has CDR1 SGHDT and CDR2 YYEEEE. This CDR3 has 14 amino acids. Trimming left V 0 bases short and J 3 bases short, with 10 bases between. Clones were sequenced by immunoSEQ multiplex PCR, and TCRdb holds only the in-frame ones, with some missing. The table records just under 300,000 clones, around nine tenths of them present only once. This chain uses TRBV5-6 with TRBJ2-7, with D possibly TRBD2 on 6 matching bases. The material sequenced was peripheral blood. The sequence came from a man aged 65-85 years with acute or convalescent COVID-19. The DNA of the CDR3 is TGTGCCAGCAGCTTGGCGGGGGTTAGCTACGAGCAGTACTTC. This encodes CASSLAGVSYEQYF.